This TCR beta chain was sequenced during a study of shared clonotypes between healthy human individuals. From germline, CDR1 is SGHAT and CDR2 FQNNGV. V lost 2 bases to trimming and J lost 5 bases; unmatched junction nucleotides: 4. CDR3 size: 15 residues. Sequenced by immunoSEQ multiplex PCR; TCRdb stores in-frame clones only, minus some. Altogether about 690,000 clones are present, about 90% being singletons, with the ten largest covering roughly 36%. The specimen sequenced was memory CD8+ T cells from PBMCs. The subset was: CD45RO+ cells pooled with CCR7-negative TemRA cells. This TCR was recovered from a man between 18 and 35 years old in good health. Some clones in this sample may be carry-over from other donors' samples. The chain recombines TRBV11-2 with TRBJ2-7; 12 bases line up with TRBD1. The CDR3 DNA follows: TGTGCCAGCAGCTTATTGGGACAGGGGGCCCACGAGCAGTACTTC. This gives the protein CASSLLGQGAHEQYF.